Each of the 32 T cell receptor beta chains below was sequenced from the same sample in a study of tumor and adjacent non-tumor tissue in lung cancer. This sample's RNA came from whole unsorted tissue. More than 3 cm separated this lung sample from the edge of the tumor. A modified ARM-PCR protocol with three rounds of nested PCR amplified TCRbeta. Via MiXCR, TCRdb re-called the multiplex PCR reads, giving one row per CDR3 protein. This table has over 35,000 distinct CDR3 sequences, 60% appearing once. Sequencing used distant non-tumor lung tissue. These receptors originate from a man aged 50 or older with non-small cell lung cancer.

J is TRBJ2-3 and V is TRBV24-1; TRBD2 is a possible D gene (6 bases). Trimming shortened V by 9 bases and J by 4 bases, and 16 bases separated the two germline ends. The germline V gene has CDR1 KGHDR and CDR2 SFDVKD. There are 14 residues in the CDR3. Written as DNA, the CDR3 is TGTGCCACCGCTCGGGGACTGGGGGCAGATACGCAGTATTTT. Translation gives CATARGLGADTQYF.

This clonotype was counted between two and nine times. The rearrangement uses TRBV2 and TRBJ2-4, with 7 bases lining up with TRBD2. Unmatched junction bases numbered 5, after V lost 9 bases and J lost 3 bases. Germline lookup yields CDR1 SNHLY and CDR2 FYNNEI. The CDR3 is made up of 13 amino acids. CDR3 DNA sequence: TGTGCCAGAGACCGGGGGGACAAAAACATTCAGTACTTC. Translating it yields CARDRGDKNIQYF.

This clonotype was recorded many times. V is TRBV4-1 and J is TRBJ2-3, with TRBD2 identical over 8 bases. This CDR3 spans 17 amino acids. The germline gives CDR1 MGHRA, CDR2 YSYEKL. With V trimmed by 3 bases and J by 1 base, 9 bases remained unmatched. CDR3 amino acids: CASSQGWTSTRTDTQYF. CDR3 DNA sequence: TGCGCCAGCAGCCAGGGATGGACTAGCACTCGCACAGATACGCAGTATTTT.

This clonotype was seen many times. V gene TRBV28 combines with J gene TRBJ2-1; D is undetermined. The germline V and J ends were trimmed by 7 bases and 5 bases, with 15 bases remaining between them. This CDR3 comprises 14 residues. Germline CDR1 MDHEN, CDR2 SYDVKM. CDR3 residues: CASTSGWGNNEQFF. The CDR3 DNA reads TGTGCCAGCACCTCCGGGTGGGGAAACAATGAGCAGTTCTTC.

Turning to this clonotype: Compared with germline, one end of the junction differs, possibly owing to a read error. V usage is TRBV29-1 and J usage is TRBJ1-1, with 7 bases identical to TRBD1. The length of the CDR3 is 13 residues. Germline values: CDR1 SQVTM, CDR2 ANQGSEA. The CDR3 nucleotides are TGTAGCGCCGAGGGGGCATCGAACACTGAAGCTTTCTTT. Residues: CSAEGASNTEAFF.

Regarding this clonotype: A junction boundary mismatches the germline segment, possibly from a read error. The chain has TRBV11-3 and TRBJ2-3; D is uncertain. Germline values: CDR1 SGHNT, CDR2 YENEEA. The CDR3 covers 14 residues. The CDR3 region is CAISFSFSTDTQYF. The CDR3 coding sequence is TGTGCCATCAGCTTCTCATTCAGCACAGATACGCAGTATTTT. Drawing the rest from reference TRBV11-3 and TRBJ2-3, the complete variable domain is EAGVVQSPRYKIIEKKQPVAFWCNPISGHNTLYWYLQNLGQGPELLIRYENEEAVDDSQLPKDRFSAERLKGVDSTLKIQPAELGDSAVYLCAISFSFSTDTQYFGPGTRLTVL.

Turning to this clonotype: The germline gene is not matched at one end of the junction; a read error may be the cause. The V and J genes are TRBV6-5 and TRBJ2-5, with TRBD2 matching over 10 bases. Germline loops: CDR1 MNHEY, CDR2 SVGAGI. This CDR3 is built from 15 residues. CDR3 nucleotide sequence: TGTGCCGGCAGTTACTCCCTAGCGGGGGAAGAGACCCAATACTTC. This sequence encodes CAGSYSLAGEETQYF.

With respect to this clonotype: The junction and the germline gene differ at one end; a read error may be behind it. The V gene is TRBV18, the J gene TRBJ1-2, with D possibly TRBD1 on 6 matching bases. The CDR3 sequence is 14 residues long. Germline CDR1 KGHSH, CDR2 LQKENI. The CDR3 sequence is CANSPPGGGSGYTF. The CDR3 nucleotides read TGTGCCAACTCACCACCGGGAGGGGGGAGCGGCTACACCTTC.

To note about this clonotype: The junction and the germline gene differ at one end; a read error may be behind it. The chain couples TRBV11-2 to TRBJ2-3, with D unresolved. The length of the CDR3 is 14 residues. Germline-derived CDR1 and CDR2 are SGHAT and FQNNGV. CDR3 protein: CASSSMLPTNTQYF. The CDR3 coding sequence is TGCGCCAGCAGCTCCATGTTGCCCACAAATACGCAGTATTTT.

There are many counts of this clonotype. In DNA form, the CDR3 reads TGTGCCAGCAATGCACTAGCGGGGGGCGCCGGCGTGGAAGCCGATACGCAGTATTTT. This translates into CASNALAGGAGVEADTQYF. The chain links TRBV6-2 or TRBV6-3 to TRBJ2-3; 12 bases are shared with TRBD2. CDR1 is MNHEY and CDR2 is SVGEGT in the germline V gene. Losses at the gene ends were 7 bases for V and 6 bases for J; bases not matched to a gene: 20. This CDR3 region has 19 residues.

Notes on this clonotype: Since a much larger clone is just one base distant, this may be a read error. The CDR3 nucleotides are TGTGCCAACAGCTTAGAAGTCTCCCAATTGATCTCTTTT. As protein: CANSLEVSQLISF. This chain connects TRBV7-9 to TRBJ2-3; unclear D gene. CDR1 is SEHNR and CDR2 is FQNEAQ in the germline V gene (reference sequence). CDR3 length: 13 amino acids. The whole variable domain, remainder taken from reference TRBV7-9 and TRBJ2-3, is DTGVSQNPRHKITKRGQNVTFRCDPISEHNRLYWYRQTLGQGPEFLTYFQNEAQLEKSRLLSDRFSAERPKGSFSTLEIQRTEQGDSAMYLCANSLEVSQLISFGPGTRLTVL.

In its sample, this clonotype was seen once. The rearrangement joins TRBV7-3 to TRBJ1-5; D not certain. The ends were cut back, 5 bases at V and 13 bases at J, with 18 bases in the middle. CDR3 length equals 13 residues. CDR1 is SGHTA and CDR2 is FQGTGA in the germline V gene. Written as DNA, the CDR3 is TGTGCCAGCAGCCCAGATGGCAATCAGACGCAGCATTTT. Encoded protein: CASSPDGNQTQHF.

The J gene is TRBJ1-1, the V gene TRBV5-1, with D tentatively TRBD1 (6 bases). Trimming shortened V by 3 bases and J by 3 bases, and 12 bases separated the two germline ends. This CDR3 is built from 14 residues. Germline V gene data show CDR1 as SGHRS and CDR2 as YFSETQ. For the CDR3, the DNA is TGCGCCAGCAGCTCCGGGGCAGGGGACACTGAAGCTTTCTTT. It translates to CASSSGAGDTEAFF.

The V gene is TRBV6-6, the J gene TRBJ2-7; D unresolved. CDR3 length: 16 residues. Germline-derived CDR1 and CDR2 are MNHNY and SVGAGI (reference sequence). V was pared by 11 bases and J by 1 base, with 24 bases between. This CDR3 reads CACSYSTEKQSYEQYF. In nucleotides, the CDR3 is TGTGCCTGTAGTTACTCGACGGAGAAACAATCCTACGAGCAGTACTTC.

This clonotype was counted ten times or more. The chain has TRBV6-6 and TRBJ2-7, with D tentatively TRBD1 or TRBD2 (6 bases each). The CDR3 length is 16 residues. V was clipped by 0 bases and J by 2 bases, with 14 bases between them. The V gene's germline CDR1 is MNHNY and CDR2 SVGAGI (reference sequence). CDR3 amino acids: CASSYSVPGAAYEQYF. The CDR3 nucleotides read TGTGCCAGCAGTTACTCGGTCCCGGGGGCTGCCTACGAGCAGTACTTC.

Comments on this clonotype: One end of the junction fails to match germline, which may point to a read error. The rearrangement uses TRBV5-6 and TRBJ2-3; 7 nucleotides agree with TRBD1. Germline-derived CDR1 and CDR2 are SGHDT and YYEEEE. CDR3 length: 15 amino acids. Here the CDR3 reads CASLEQGNPTDTHYF. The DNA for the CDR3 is TGTGCCAGCCTGGAACAGGGGAATCCCACAGATACGCACTATTTT.

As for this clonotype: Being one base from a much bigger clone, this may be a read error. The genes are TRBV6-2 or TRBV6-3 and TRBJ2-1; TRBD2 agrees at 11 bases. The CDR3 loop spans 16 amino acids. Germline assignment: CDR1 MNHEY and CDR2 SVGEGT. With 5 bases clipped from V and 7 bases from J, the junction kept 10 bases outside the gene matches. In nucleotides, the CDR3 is TGTGCCAGCAGTCACCGACTAGCGGGATCTGGGAATGAGCAGTTCTTC. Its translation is CASSHRLAGSGNEQFF.

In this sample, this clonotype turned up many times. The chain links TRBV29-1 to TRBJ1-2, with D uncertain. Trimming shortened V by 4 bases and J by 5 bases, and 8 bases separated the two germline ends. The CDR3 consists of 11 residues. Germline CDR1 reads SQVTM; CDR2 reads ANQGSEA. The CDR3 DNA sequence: TGCAGCGTTGCAGTGAAATATGGCTACACCTTC. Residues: CSVAVKYGYTF.

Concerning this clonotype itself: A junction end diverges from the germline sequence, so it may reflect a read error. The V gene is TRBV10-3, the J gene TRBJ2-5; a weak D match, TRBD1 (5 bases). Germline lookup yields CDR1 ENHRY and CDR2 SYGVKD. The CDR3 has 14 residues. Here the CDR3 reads CVISARADKETQYF. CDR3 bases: TGTGTCATCAGTGCCAGGGCAGACAAAGAGACCCAGTACTTC.

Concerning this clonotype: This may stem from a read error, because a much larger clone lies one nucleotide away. CDR3 bases: TGTGCCAGCAGCTTAGATCTTGGGAGGGCGAACTCCGGGGAGCTGTTTTTT. Its translation is CASSLDLGRANSGELFF. V gene TRBV11-2 combines with J gene TRBJ2-2; 7 bases match TRBD2. Looked up from germline, CDR1 is SGHAT and CDR2 is FQNNGV. The CDR3 length is 17 residues. The full variable domain, its missing parts supplied by reference TRBV11-2 and TRBJ2-2, is EAGVAQSPRYKIIEKRQSVAFWCNPISGHATLYWYQQILGQGPKLLIQFQNNGVVDDSQLPKDRFSAERLKGVDSTLKIQPAKLEDSAVYLCASSLDLGRANSGELFFGEGSRLTVL.

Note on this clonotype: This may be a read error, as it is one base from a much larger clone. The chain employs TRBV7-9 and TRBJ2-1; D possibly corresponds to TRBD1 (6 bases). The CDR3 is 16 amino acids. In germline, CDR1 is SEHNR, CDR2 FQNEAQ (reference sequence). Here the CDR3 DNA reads TGTGCCAGCAGCTTAGCGGGGACATCAGTGTACAATGATCAGTTCTTC. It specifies CASSLAGTSVYNDQFF.

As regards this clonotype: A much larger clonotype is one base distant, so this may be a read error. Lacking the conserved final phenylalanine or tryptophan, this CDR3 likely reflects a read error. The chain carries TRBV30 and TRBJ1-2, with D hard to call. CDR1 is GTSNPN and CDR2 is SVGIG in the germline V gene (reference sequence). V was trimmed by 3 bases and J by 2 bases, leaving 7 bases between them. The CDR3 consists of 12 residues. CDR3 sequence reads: CAWRRGNYGYTS. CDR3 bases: TGTGCCTGGAGACGTGGGAACTATGGCTACACCTCC.

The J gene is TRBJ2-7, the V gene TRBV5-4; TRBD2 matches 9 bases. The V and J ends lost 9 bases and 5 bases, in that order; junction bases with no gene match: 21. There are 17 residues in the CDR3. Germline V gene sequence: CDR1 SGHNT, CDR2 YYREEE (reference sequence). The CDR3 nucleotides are TGTGCCAACAACTTCGGAGGCTTAGCGGGAGATGCACACGAGCAGTACTTC. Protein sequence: CANNFGGLAGDAHEQYF.

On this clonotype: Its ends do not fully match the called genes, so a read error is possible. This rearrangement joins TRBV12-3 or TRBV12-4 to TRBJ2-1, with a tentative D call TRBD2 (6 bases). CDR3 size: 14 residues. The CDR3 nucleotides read TGTGCCGGCAGTTATGGTAGCGGATACAATGAGCAGTTCTTC. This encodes CAGSYGSGYNEQFF.

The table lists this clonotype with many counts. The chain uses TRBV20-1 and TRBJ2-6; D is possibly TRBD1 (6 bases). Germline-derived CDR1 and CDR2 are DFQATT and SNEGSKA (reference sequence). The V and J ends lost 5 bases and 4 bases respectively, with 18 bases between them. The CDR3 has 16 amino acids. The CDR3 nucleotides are TGCAGTGCTGTGGGACGGAACAGGGCCGGGGCCAACGTCCTGACTTTC. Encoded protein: CSAVGRNRAGANVLTF.

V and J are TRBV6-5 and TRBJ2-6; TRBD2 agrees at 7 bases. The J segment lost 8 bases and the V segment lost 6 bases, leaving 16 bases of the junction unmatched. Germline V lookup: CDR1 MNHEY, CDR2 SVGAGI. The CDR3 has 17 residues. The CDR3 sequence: CASRYTGRARGSNVLTF. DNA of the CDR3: TGTGCCAGCAGATACACCGGCAGGGCGCGGGGGTCCAACGTCCTGACTTTC.

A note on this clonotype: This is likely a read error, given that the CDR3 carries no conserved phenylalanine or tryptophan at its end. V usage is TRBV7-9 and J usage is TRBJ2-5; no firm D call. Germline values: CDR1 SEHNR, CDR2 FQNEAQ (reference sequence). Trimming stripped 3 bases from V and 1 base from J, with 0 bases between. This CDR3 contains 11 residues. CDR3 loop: CASSFQETQYL. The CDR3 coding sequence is TGTGCCAGCAGCTTCCAAGAGACCCAGTACCTC.

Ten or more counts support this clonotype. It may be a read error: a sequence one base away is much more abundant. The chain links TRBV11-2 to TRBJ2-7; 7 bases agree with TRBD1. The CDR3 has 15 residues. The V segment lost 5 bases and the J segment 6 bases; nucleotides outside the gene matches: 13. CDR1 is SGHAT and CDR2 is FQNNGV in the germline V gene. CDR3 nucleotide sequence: TGTGCCAGCAGCCGAGGCCAGGGGGAAGTCGGCGAGCAGTACTTC. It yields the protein CASSRGQGEVGEQYF.

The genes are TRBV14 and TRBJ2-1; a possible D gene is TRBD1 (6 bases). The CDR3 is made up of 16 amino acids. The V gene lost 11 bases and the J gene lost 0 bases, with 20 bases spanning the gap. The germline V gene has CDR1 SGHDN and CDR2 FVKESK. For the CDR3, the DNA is TGTGCCGGTAGCCACGGCGTCAGGGGCTCCTACAATGAGCAGTTCTTC. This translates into CAGSHGVRGSYNEQFF.

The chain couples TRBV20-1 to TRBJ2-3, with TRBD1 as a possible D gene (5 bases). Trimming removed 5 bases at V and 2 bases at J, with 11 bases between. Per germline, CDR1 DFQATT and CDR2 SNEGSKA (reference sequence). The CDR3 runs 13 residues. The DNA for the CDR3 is TGCAGTGCTGCCAGGGTCAACACAGATACGCAGTATTTT. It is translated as CSAARVNTDTQYF.

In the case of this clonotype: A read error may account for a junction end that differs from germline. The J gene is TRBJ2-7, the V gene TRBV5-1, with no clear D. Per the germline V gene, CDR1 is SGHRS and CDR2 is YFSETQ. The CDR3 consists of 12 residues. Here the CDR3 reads CARSSTHYEQYF. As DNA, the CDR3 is TGCGCCAGAAGCTCCACTCACTACGAGCAGTACTTC.

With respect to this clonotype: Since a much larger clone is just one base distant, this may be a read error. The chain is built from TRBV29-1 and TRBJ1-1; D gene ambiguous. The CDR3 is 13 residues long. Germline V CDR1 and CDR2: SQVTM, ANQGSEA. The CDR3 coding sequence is TGCAGCGTTGCTGACGGCGTGAACATTGAAGCTTTCTTT. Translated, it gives CSVADGVNIEAFF.